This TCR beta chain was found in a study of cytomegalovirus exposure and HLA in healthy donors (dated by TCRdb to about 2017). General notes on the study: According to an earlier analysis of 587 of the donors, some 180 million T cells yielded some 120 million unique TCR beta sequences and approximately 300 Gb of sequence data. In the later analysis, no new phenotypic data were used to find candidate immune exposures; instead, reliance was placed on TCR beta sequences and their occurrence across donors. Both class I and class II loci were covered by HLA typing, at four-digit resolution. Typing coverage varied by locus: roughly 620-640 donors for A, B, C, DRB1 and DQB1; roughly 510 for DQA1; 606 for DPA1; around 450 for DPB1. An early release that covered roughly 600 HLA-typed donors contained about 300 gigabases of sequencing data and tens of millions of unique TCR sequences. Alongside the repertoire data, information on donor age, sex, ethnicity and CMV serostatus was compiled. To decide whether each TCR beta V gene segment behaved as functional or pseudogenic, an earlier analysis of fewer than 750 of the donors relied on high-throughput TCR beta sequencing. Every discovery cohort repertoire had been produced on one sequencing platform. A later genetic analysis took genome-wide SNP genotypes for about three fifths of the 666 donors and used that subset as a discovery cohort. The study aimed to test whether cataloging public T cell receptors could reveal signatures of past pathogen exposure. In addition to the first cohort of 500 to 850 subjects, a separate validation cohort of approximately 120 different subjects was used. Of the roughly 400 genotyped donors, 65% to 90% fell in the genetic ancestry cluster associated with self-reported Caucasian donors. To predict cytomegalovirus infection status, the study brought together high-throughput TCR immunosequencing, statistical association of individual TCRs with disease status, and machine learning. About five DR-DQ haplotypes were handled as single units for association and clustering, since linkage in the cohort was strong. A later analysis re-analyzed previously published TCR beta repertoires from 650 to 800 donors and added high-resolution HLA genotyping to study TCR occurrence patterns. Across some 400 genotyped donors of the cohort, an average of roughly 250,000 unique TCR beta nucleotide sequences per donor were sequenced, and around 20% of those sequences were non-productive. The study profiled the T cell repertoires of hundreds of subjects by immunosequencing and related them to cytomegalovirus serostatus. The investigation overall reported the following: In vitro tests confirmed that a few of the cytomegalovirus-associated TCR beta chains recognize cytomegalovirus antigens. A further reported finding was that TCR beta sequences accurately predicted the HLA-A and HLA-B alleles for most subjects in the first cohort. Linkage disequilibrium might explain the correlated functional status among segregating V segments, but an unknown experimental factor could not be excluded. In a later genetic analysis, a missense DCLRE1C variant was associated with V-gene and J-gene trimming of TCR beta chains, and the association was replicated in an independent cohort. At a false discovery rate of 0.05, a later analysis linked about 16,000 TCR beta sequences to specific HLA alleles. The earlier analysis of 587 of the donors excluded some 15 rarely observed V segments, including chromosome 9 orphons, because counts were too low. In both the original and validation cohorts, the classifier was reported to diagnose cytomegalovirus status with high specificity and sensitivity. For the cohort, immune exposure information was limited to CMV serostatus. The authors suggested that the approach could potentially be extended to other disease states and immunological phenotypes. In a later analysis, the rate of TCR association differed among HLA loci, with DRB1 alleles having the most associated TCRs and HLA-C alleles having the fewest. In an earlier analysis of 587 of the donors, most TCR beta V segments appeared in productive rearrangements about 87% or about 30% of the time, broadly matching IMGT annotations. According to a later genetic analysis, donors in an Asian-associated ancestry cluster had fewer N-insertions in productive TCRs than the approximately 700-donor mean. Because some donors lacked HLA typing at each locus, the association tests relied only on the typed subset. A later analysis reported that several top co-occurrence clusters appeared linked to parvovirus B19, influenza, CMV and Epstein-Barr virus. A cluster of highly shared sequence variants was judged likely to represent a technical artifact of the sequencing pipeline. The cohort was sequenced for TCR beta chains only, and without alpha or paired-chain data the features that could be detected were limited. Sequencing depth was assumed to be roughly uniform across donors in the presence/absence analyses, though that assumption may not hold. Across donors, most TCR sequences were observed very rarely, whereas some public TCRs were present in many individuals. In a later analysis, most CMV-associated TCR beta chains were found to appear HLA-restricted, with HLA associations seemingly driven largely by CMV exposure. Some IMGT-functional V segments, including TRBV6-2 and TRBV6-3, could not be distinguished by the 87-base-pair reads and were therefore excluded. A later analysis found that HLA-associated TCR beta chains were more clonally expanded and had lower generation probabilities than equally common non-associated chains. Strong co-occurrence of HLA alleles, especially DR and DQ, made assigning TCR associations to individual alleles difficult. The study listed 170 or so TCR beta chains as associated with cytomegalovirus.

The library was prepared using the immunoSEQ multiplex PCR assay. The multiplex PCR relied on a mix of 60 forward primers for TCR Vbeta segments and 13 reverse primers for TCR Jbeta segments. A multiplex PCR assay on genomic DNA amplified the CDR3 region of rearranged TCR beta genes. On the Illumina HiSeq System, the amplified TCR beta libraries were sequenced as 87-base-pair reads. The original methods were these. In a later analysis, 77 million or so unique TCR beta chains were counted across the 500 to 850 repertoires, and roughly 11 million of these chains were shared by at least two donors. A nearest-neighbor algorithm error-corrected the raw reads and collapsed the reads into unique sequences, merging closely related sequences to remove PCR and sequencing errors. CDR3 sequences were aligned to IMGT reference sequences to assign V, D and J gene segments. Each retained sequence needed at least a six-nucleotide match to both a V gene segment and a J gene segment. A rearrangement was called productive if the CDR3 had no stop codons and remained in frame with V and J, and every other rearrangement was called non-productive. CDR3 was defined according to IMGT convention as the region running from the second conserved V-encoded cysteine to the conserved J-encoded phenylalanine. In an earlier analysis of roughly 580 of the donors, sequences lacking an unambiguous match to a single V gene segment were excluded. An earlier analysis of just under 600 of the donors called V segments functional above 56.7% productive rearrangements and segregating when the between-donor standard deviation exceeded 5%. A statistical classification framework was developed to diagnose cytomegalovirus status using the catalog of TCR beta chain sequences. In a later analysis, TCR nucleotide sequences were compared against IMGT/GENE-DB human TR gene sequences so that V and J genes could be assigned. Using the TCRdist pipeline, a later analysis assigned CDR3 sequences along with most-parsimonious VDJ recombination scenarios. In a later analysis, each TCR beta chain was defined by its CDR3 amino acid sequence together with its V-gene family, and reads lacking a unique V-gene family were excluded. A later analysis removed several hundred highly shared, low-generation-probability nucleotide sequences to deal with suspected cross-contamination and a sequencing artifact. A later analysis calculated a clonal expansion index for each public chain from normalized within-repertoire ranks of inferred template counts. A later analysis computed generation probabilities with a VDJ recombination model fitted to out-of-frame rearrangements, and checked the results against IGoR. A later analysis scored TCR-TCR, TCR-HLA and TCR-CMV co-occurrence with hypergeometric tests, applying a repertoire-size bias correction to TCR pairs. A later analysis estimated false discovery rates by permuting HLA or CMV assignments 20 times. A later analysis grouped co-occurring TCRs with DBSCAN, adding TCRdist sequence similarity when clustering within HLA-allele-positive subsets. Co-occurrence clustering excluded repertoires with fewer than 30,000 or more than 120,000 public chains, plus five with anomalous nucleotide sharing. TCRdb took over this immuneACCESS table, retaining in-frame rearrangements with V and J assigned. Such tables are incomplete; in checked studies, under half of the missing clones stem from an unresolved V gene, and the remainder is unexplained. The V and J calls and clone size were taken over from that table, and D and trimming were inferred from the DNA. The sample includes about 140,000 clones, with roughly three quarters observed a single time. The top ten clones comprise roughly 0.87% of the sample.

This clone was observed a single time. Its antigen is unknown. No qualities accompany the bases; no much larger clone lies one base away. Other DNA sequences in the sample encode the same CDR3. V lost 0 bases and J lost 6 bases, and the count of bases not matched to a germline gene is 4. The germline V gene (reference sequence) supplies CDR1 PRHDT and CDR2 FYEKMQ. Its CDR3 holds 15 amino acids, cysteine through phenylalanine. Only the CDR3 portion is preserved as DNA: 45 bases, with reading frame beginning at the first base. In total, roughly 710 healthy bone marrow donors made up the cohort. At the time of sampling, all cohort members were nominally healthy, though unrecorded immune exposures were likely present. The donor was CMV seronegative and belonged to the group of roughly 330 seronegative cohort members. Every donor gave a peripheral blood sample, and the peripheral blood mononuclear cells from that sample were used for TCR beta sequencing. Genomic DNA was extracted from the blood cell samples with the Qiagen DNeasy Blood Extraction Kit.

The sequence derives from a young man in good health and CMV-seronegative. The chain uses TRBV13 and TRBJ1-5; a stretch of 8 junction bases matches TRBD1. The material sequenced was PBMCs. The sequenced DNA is TGTGCCAGCAGCTTAGGCAGGGGGCGAGGTCAGCCCCAGCATTTT. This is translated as CASSLGRGRGQPQHF.